The 8 T cell receptor beta chains below all came from one sample that was sequenced in a study of blood T cell repertoires in COVID-19. Data came from immunoSEQ multiplex PCR; TCRdb stores just in-frame clones and leaves some out. The repertoire holds roughly 100,000 clones, with about 90% as singletons. The sequenced sample consisted of peripheral blood. The source of these receptors is a man in his late teens or twenties with COVID-19, enrolled during active disease.

This clone was seen a single time. The CDR3: CASSYLPGVNTGELFF. The CDR3 DNA follows: TGTGCCAGCAGTTACTTACCGGGGGTAAACACCGGGGAGCTGTTTTTT. This chain links TRBV6-5 with TRBJ2-2, with D perhaps matching TRBD2 (6 bases). V lost 1 base and J lost 2, with 11 bases in between. The CDR3 has 16 residues. Germline V gene data show CDR1 as MNHEY and CDR2 as SVGAGI.

The V gene is TRBV4-1, the J gene TRBJ1-5; tentative D call: TRBD1 (6 bases). V dropped 2 bases and J dropped 6 bases, with 17 bases sitting between them. Per the germline V gene, CDR1 is MGHRA and CDR2 is YSYEKL. This CDR3 comprises 16 residues. CDR3 DNA sequence: TGCGCCAGCAGCCAAACGGCAGGGGCCGTTGGTCAGCCCCAGCATTTT. Encoded protein: CASSQTAGAVGQPQHF.

The chain joins TRBV28 to TRBJ2-5; 10 nucleotides align to TRBD1. Germline values: CDR1 MDHEN, CDR2 SYDVKM. This CDR3 has 14 residues. V dropped 8 bases and J dropped 5; count of bases not matched to a gene: 8. In DNA, the CDR3 is TGTGCCAGCGGGCAGACAGGGGGCGAGGAGACCCAGTACTTC. It encodes CASGQTGGEETQYF. Combining the CDR3 with reference TRBV28 and TRBJ2-5 gives the whole variable domain DVKVTQSSRYLVKRTGEKVFLECVQDMDHENMFWYRQDPGLGLRLIYFSYDVKMKEKGDIPEGYSVSREKKERFSLILESASTNQTSMYLCASGQTGGEETQYFGPGTRLLVL.

The chain employs TRBV24-1 and TRBJ2-5; TRBD1 matches at 11 bases. This CDR3 has 16 residues. The germline V gene encodes CDR1 KGHDR and CDR2 SFDVKD. J gave up 5 bases and V 4 bases, and 8 bases lay outside the gene matches. The CDR3 is CATSDLSGTGGETQYF. The CDR3 DNA is TGTGCCACCAGTGACCTTTCCGGGACAGGGGGTGAGACCCAGTACTTC.

This clone appeared a single time. The rearrangement joins TRBV5-1 to TRBJ2-2, with TRBD1 matching over 10 bases. The J segment lost 5 bases and the V segment lost 3 bases, leaving 10 bases of the junction unmatched. This CDR3 contains 17 residues. Germline V CDR1 and CDR2: SGHRS, YFSETQ. CDR3 DNA sequence: TGCGCCAGCAGCTCCGGGACAGGGGTCGGCGCTACCGGGGAGCTGTTTTTT. Its translation: CASSSGTGVGATGELFF. Filled out from reference TRBV5-1 and TRBJ2-2, the complete variable domain reads KAGVTQTPRYLIKTRGQQVTLSCSPISGHRSVSWYQQTPGQGLQFLFEYFSETQRNKGNFPGRFSGRQFSNSRSEMNVSTLELGDSALYLCASSSGTGVGATGELFFGEGSRLTVL.

This chain connects TRBV19 to TRBJ2-1, with TRBD2 matching over 7 bases. The junction had 12 bases not matched to a gene; V was cut back by 4 bases and J by 6 bases. The CDR3 length is 16 residues. Germline values: CDR1 LNHDA, CDR2 SQIVND (reference sequence). CDR3 DNA: TGTGCCAGTAGTAATGTAGCGGGCCCAAGCGGCAATGAGCAGTTCTTC. This encodes CASSNVAGPSGNEQFF.

The CDR3 sequence: CASSSQGGRASNEQFF. DNA of the CDR3: TGTGCCAGCAGCTCCCAGGGGGGTAGGGCTAGCAATGAGCAGTTCTTC. The chain couples TRBV11-3 to TRBJ2-1, with D tentatively TRBD1 (7 bases). The CDR3 is 16 amino acids. V shed 4 bases and J shed 6 bases, with 19 bases lying between them. Germline CDR1 and CDR2: SGHNT and YENEEA.

The gene calls are TRBV6-5 and TRBJ2-1, with 8 bases that match TRBD2. Trimming removed 11 bases from V and 3 bases from J; junction bases left unmatched: 6. Germline CDR1 is MNHEY and CDR2 is SVGAGI. The CDR3 runs to 13 residues. The CDR3 DNA follows: TGTGCCGTCGGGACTAGAATCTACAATGAGCAGTTCTTC. Its protein product is CAVGTRIYNEQFF.